These 7 T cell receptor beta chains share one sample of origin, sequenced in a study of cytomegalovirus exposure and HLA in healthy donors (dated by TCRdb to about 2017). Library preparation was by the immunoSEQ multiplex PCR assay. For the multiplex PCR, a mixture combining 60 forward primers for TCR Vbeta segments and 13 reverse primers for TCR Jbeta segments was used. TCRdb carries this immuneACCESS record with in-frame sequences only. Its versions omit some clonotypes, under half of them owing to an unresolved V gene in the studies checked, with the rest unexplained. In this sample the table shows under 150,000 clones, approximately 86% of which occur a single time. Under 2% of the sample lies in the top ten. The specimen was PBMCs. These receptors were collected from a boy younger than 18 in good health and CMV-seronegative.

This clone was recorded once. The DNA for the CDR3 is TGTGCCAGCAGCCTACAGGGGCAACAGCCCCAGCATTTT. Its translation: CASSLQGQQPQHF. The chain carries TRBV6-6 and TRBJ1-5; 7 bases agree with TRBD1. Unmatched junction bases numbered 6, after V lost 6 bases and J lost 7 bases. The V gene's germline CDR1 is MNHNY and CDR2 SVGAGI (reference sequence). This CDR3 region has 13 residues.

The chain employs TRBV16 and TRBJ1-3; TRBD1 might be the D (5 bases). V was clipped by 0 bases and J by 9 bases, with 15 bases between them. CDR1 KGHSY and CDR2 FQNENV come from the germline V gene. The CDR3 is 15 amino acids. For the CDR3, the DNA is TGTGCCAGCAGCCAATCGACAGCCCAGGGAGGCACCATATATTTT. Translation: CASSQSTAQGGTIYF.

This rearrangement joins TRBV7-9 to TRBJ2-5; maybe TRBD2 (6 bases). The germline gives CDR1 SEHNR, CDR2 FQNEAQ (reference sequence). V lost 5 bases and J lost 5, with 15 bases in between. There are 14 residues in the CDR3. The DNA of the CDR3 is TGTGCCAGCAGCCTCAATGGGGGGAAGGAGACCCAGTACTTC. This encodes CASSLNGGKETQYF.

In this sample, this clone turned up once. The V gene is TRBV2, the J gene TRBJ2-1; unclear D gene. This CDR3 has 13 residues. Germline CDR1 and CDR2: SNHLY and FYNNEI. V was pared by 7 bases and J by 5 bases, with 12 bases between. CDR3 sequence reads: CASTRSQNNEQFF. As DNA, the CDR3 is TGTGCCAGCACCCGCTCCCAGAACAATGAGCAGTTCTTC.

A few counts support this clone. V gene TRBV4-3 combines with J gene TRBJ1-1, with a weak D call TRBD1 (5 bases). The CDR3 sequence is 14 residues long. Germline CDR1 and CDR2: LGHNA and YSLEER. The V and J ends lost 0 bases and 1 base respectively, with 6 bases between them. The CDR3 is CASSQDGANTEAFF. CDR3 DNA sequence: TGCGCCAGCAGCCAAGATGGGGCGAACACTGAAGCTTTCTTT.

The chain employs TRBV5-1 and TRBJ2-2; TRBD1 agrees at 7 bases. Per germline, CDR1 SGHRS and CDR2 YFSETQ. CDR3 size: 15 residues. Losses at the gene ends were 4 bases for V and 4 bases for J; bases not matched to a gene: 7. Here the CDR3 reads CASSAQGLGTGELFF. The DNA for the CDR3 is TGCGCCAGCAGCGCACAGGGGCTCGGCACCGGGGAGCTGTTTTTT.

The chain uses TRBV25-1 and TRBJ2-1, with D maybe TRBD2 (6 bases). The CDR3 loop spans 13 amino acids. Trimming left V 3 bases short and J 9 bases short, with 12 bases between. Germline assignment: CDR1 MGHDK and CDR2 SYGVNS. Here the CDR3 reads CASSDRDWLEQFF. The CDR3 nucleotides read TGTGCCAGCAGTGATAGGGACTGGCTTGAGCAGTTCTTC.